This T cell receptor (beta chain) was found in a study of cytomegalovirus exposure and HLA in healthy donors (dated by TCRdb to the late 2010s). With regard to the full study: According to an earlier analysis of 550 to 700 of the donors, about 190 million T cells yielded some 110 million unique TCR beta sequences and 250 to 350 Gb of sequence data. In a later genetic analysis, genome-wide SNP genotypes for about three fifths of the 666 donors were used, and that subset was treated as a discovery cohort. Among a few hundred genotyped donors of the cohort, an average of 235,054 unique TCR beta nucleotide sequences were sequenced per donor, roughly 20% of them non-productive. All discovery cohort repertoires had been generated on a single sequencing platform. The study aimed to test whether signatures of past pathogen exposure could be identified by cataloging public T cell receptors. A separate validation cohort of 90 to 150 different subjects was used in addition to the roughly 720-subject first cohort. High-throughput TCR immunosequencing, statistical association of individual TCRs with disease status, and machine learning were combined to predict cytomegalovirus infection status. Using immunosequencing, the study profiled T cell repertoires from about 610 subjects and related those repertoires to cytomegalovirus serostatus. Class I and class II HLA loci were covered by the typing at four-digit resolution. Of the 398 genotyped donors, about 80% fell in the genetic ancestry cluster associated with self-reported Caucasian donors. An earlier analysis of approximately 580 of the donors used high-throughput TCR beta sequencing to judge whether each TCR beta V gene segment behaved as functional or pseudogenic. Donor age, sex, ethnicity and CMV serostatus were compiled together with the repertoire data. In a later analysis, previously published TCR beta repertoires from more than 500 donors were re-analyzed and high-resolution HLA genotyping was added so that TCR occurrence patterns could be studied. The later analysis used no new phenotypic data to find candidate immune exposures, relying instead on TCR beta sequences and their occurrence across donors. Several DR-DQ haplotypes were handled as single units for association and clustering because linkage in the cohort was strong. The number of donors typed differed by locus, with roughly 629-640 for A, B, C, DRB1 and DQB1, roughly 520 for DQA1, over 600 for DPA1, and roughly 450 for DPB1. An early release covering about 600 HLA-typed donors comprised approximately 290 gigabases of sequencing data and tens of millions of unique TCR sequences. The research as a whole found: Most TCR sequences were seen in very few donors, while some public TCRs were found in many individuals. The presence/absence analyses assumed that sequencing depth was roughly uniform across donors, and that assumption may not be true. V-gene and J-gene trimming of TCR beta chains was associated with a missense DCLRE1C variant in a later genetic analysis, and the association was replicated in an independent cohort. According to the authors, the approach could potentially be generalized to other disease states and immunological phenotypes. A later genetic analysis reported fewer N-insertions in productive TCRs among donors in an Asian-associated ancestry cluster than the roughly 650-donor mean. Correlated functional status among segregating V segments might be attributable to linkage disequilibrium, but an unknown experimental factor could not be ruled out. A further reported finding was that TCR beta sequences accurately predicted the HLA-A and HLA-B alleles for most subjects in the first cohort. The study gave a list of 150 to 200 TCR beta chains associated with cytomegalovirus. In a later analysis, several top co-occurrence clusters were reported to appear linked to parvovirus B19, influenza, CMV and Epstein-Barr virus. In a later analysis, 16,951 TCR beta sequences were associated with specific HLA alleles at a false discovery rate of 0.05. The classifier was reported to diagnose cytomegalovirus status with high specificity and sensitivity in both the original and validation cohorts. Most CMV-associated TCR beta chains appeared to be HLA-restricted in a later analysis, and the HLA associations seemed to be driven largely by CMV exposure. Only TCR beta chains were sequenced in this cohort, and the absence of alpha or paired-chain data limited detectable features. The only immune exposure information available for the cohort was CMV serostatus. A few of the identified cytomegalovirus-associated TCR beta chains were confirmed in vitro to be specific for cytomegalovirus antigens. Because HLA typing was missing for some donors at each locus, association tests included only the typed subset. In a later analysis, TCR association rates were found to vary across HLA loci, with the most associated TCRs seen for DRB1 alleles and the fewest for HLA-C alleles. An earlier analysis of approximately 600 of the donors showed that most TCR beta V segments appeared in productive rearrangements either about 87% or about 30% of the time, which broadly matched IMGT annotations. The 87-base-pair reads could not distinguish some IMGT-functional V segments, including TRBV6-2 and TRBV6-3, so those segments were excluded. A cluster of highly shared sequence variants was judged likely to represent a technical artifact of the sequencing pipeline. When HLA alleles, especially DR and DQ, strongly co-occurred, TCR associations were difficult to assign to individual alleles. A later analysis found that HLA-associated TCR beta chains were more clonally expanded and had lower generation probabilities than equally common non-associated chains. Around 16 rarely observed V segments, including chromosome 9 orphons, were excluded from the earlier analysis of approximately 500 of the donors because counts were too low.

The CDR3 has 12 amino acids, counting the end cysteine and phenylalanine. Just the 36-base CDR3 DNA is kept, in frame starting at base 1. The germline V gene gives CDR1 as ENHRY and CDR2 as SYGVKD. V is pared back by 8 bases and J by 3 bases, with 11 bases lying between the germline termini. As concerns this clone: Its antigen specificity is not known. Qualities for individual bases were not recorded, and no much larger clone is one base off.

The protocol used for the library was the immunoSEQ multiplex PCR assay. For the multiplex PCR, a mixture combining 60 forward primers for TCR Vbeta segments and 13 reverse primers for TCR Jbeta segments was used. Amplification of the CDR3 region of rearranged TCR beta genes was performed with a multiplex PCR assay on genomic DNA. Amplified TCR beta libraries were sequenced as 87-base-pair reads on the Illumina HiSeq System. Per the authors' processing: Across the 670 or so repertoires, a later analysis counted 60 million to 90 million unique TCR beta chains, some 11 million of which were shared by at least two donors. To remove PCR and sequencing errors, raw reads were error-corrected and collapsed into unique sequences using a nearest-neighbor algorithm that merged closely related sequences. CDR3 sequences were aligned to IMGT reference sequences to assign V, D and J gene segments. For a sequence to be retained, at least a six-nucleotide match to both a V gene segment and a J gene segment was required. A rearrangement counted as productive if the CDR3 had no stop codons and remained in frame with V and J, and every other rearrangement counted as non-productive. CDR3 was defined by IMGT convention, running from the second conserved V-encoded cysteine to the conserved J-encoded phenylalanine. Sequences without an unambiguous match to a single V gene segment were excluded from the earlier analysis of approximately 560 of the donors. In an earlier analysis of roughly 500 of the donors, V segments were called functional above 56.7% productive rearrangements and were called segregating when the between-donor standard deviation exceeded 5%. To diagnose cytomegalovirus status from the catalog of TCR beta chain sequences, a statistical classification framework was built. In a later analysis, V and J genes were assigned by comparing TCR nucleotide sequences against IMGT/GENE-DB human TR gene sequences. In a later analysis, CDR3 sequences and most-parsimonious VDJ recombination scenarios were assigned using the TCRdist pipeline. A later analysis defined each TCR beta chain by its CDR3 amino acid sequence plus V-gene family, and excluded reads lacking a unique V-gene family. As a way to deal with suspected cross-contamination and a sequencing artifact, a later analysis dropped 592 nucleotide sequences that were highly shared and had low generation probability. In a later analysis, a clonal expansion index was calculated for each public chain from normalized within-repertoire ranks of inferred template counts. Generation probabilities in a later analysis came from a VDJ recombination model fitted to out-of-frame rearrangements, and those results were checked against IGoR. Hypergeometric tests were used in a later analysis to score TCR-TCR, TCR-HLA and TCR-CMV co-occurrence, with a repertoire-size bias correction applied to the TCR pairs. To estimate false discovery rates, a later analysis permuted the HLA or CMV assignments 20 times. In a later analysis, co-occurring TCRs were grouped using DBSCAN, with TCRdist sequence similarity added in when clustering inside HLA-allele-positive subsets. Co-occurrence clustering excluded repertoires with fewer than 30,000 or more than 120,000 public chains, plus five with anomalous nucleotide sharing. Entries here come from immuneACCESS through TCRdb and include only in-frame sequences with V and J called. Some clones fail to appear in such tables; in the studies checked, an unresolved V gene covers under half of the shortfall, and the cause of the remainder is unknown. V and J calls and clone size are as listed in that table; D and trimming were resolved from the DNA. The sample has 170,000 or so clones on record, roughly 80% of them singletons. In total, the top ten clones hold 1.5% to 2% of the sample.

The cohort was made up of approximately 700 healthy bone marrow donors. At the time of sampling, every cohort member was nominally healthy, though immune exposures that went unrecorded were likely present. The donor was CMV seronegative and belonged to the group of approximately 320 seronegative cohort members. A peripheral blood sample was collected from each donor, and TCR beta sequencing was performed on peripheral blood mononuclear cells. Genomic DNA was extracted from the blood cell samples with the Qiagen DNeasy Blood Extraction Kit. The sequence links TRBV10-3 to TRBJ2-7, with the D gene not clear enough to name. The sequence came from a man over 45 in good health and CMV-seronegative. Sequences were obtained from PBMCs. The CDR3 reads as follows: CAIASGVYEQYF. The sequence in DNA is TGTGCCATCGCCTCTGGAGTCTACGAGCAGTACTTC.